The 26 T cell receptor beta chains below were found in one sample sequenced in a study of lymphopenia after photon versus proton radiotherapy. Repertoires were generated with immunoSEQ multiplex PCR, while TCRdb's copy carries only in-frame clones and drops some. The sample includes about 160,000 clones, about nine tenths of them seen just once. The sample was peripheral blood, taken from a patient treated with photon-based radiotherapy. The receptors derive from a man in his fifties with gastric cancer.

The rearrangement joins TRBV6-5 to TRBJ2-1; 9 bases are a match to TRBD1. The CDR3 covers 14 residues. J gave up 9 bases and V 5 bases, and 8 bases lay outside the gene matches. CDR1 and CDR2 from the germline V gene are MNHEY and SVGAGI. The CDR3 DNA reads TGTGCCAGCAGTACAGGGGGCGAAGTGGGTGAGCAGTTCTTC. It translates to CASSTGGEVGEQFF.

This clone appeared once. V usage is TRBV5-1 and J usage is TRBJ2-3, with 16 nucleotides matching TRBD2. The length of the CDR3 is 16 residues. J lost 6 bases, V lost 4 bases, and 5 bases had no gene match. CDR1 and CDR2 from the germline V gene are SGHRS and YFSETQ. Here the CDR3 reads CASSRGLAGGPDTQYF. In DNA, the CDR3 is TGCGCCAGCAGCCGGGGACTAGCGGGAGGGCCGGATACGCAGTATTTT.

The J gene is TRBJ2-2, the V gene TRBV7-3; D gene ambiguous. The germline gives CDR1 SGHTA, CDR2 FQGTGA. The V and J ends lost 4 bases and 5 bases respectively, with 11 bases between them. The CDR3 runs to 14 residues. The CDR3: CASSSSTLTGELFF. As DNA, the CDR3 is TGTGCCAGCAGCTCCTCAACACTAACCGGGGAGCTGTTTTTT.

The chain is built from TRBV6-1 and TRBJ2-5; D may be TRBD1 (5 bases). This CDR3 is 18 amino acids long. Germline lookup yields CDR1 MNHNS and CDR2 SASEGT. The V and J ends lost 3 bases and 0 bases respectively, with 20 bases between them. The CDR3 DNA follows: TGTGCCAGCAGTGAGGGTTACCCGGCAGGGCTGTACCAAGAGACCCAGTACTTC. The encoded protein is CASSEGYPAGLYQETQYF.

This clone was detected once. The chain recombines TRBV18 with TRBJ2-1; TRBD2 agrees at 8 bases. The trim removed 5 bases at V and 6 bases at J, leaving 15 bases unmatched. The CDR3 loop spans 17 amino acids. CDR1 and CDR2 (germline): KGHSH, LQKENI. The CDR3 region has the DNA TGTGCCAGCTCAGGAGCGGGAGCTGAGGGGCAGCGCAATGAGCAGTTCTTC. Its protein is CASSGAGAEGQRNEQFF. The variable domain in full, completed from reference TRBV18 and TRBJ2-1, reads NAGVMQNPRHLVRRRGQEARLRCSPMKGHSHVYWYRQLPEEGLKFMVYLQKENIIDESGMPKERFSAEFPKEGPSILRIQQVVRGDSAAYFCASSGAGAEGQRNEQFFGPGTRLTVL.

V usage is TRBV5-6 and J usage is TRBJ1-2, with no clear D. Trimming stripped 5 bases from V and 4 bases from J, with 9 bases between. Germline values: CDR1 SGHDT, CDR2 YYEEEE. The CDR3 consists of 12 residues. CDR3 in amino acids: CASRVDGYGYTF. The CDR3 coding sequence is TGTGCCAGCAGAGTGGACGGCTATGGCTACACCTTC. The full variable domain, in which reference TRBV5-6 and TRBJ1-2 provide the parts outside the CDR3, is DAGVTQSPTHLIKTRGQQVTLRCSPKSGHDTVSWYQQALGQGPQFIFQYYEEEERQRGNFPDRFSGHQFPNYSSELNVNALLLGDSALYLCASRVDGYGYTFGSGTRLTVV.

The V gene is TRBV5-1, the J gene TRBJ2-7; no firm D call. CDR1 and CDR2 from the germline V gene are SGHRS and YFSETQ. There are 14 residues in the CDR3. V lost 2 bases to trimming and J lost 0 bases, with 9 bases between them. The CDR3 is CASSFGRSSYEQYF. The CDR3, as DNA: TGCGCCAGCAGCTTCGGAAGGAGCTCCTACGAGCAGTACTTC.

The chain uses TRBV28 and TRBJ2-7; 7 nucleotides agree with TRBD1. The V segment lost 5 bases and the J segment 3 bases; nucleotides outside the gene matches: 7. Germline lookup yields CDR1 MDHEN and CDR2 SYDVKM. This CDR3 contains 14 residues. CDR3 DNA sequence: TGTGCCAGCAGTCCGCAGGGGACAGACTACGAGCAGTACTTC. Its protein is CASSPQGTDYEQYF. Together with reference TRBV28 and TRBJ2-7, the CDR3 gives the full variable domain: DVKVTQSSRYLVKRTGEKVFLECVQDMDHENMFWYRQDPGLGLRLIYFSYDVKMKEKGDIPEGYSVSREKKERFSLILESASTNQTSMYLCASSPQGTDYEQYFGPGTRLTVT.

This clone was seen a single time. The CDR3 nucleotides are TGTGCCAGCAGCTTGGCCGGCGGATCTGCGGGTGATGAGCAGTTCTTC. As protein: CASSLAGGSAGDEQFF. This chain links TRBV5-8 with TRBJ2-1; possibly TRBD2 for D (5 bases). The CDR3 totals 16 residues. Germline V CDR1 and CDR2: SGHTS, YDEGEE. Deletions cut 0 bases from V and 8 bases from J, with 18 bases between. The full variable domain, completed using reference TRBV5-8 and TRBJ2-1, is EAGVTQSPTHLIKTRGQQATLRCSPISGHTSVYWYQQALGLGLQFLLWYDEGEERNRGNFPPRFSGRQFPNYSSELNVNALELEDSALYLCASSLAGGSAGDEQFFGPGTRLTVL.

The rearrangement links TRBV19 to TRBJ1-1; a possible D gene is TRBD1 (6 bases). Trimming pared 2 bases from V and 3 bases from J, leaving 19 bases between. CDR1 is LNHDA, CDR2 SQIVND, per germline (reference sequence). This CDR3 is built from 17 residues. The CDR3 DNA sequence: TGTGCCAGTAGTATACTTAGGCGAGGGGGAAGGGACACTGAAGCTTTCTTT. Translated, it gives CASSILRRGGRDTEAFF.

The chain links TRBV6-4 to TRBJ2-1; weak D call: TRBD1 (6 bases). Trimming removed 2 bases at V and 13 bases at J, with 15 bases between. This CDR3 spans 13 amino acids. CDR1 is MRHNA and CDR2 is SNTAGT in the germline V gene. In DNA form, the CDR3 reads TGTGCCAGCAGTGACGAACAGGGTATCGGACAGTTCTTC. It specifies CASSDEQGIGQFF.

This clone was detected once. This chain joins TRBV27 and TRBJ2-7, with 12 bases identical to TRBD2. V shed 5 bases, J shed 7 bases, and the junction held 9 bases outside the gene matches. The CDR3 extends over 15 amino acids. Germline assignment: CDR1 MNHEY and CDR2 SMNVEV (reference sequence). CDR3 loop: CASSGRLAGVREQYF. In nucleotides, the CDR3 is TGTGCCAGCAGTGGCAGACTAGCGGGAGTCAGAGAGCAGTACTTC.

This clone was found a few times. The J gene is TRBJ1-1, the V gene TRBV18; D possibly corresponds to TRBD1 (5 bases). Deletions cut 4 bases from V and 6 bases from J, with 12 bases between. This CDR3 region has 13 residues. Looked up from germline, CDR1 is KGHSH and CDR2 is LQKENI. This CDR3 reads CASSQGLDAEAFF. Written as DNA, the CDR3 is TGTGCCAGCTCACAGGGACTGGACGCTGAAGCTTTCTTT.

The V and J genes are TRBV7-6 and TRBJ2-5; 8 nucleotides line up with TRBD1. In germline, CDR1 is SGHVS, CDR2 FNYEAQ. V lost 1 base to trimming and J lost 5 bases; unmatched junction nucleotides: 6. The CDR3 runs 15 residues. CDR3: CASSLDAGGVETQYF. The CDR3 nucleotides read TGTGCCAGCAGCTTAGATGCAGGGGGCGTGGAGACCCAGTACTTC.

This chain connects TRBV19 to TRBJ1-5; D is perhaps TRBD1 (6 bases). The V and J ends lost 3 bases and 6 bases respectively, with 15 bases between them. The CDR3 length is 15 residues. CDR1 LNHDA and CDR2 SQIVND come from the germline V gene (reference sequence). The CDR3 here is CASSIGQIRGQPQHF. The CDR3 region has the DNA TGTGCCAGTAGTATTGGACAGATTCGGGGTCAGCCCCAGCATTTT.

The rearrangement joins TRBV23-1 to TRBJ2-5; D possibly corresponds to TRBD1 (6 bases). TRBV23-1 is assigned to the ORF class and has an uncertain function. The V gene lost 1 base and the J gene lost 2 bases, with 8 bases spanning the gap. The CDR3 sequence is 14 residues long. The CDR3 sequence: CASSQCTGQETQYF. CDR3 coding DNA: TGCGCCAGCAGTCAATGTACAGGGCAAGAGACCCAGTACTTC.

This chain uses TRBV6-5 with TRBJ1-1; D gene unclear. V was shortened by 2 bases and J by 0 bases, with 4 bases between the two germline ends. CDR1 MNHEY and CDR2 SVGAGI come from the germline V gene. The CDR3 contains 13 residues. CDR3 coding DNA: TGTGCCAGCAGTTACGCTTTGAACACTGAAGCTTTCTTT. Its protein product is CASSYALNTEAFF.

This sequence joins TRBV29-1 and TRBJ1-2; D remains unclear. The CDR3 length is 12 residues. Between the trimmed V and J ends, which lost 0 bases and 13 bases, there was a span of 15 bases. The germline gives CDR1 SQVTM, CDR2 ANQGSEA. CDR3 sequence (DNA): TGCAGCGTTGAAGATGGTGGTGGCAGGCTCACCTTC. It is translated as CSVEDGGGRLTF. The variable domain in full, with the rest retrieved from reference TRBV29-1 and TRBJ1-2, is SAVISQKPSRDICQRGTSLTIQCQVDSQVTMMFWYRQQPGQSLTLIATANQGSEATYESGFVIDKFPISRPNLTFSTLTVSNMSPEDSSIYLCSVEDGGGRLTFGSGTRLTVV.

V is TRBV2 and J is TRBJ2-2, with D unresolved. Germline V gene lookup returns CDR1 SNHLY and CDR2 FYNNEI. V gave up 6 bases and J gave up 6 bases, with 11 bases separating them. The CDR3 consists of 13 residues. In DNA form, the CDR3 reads TGTGCCAGCAGGCCACACTCAGCCGGGGAGCTGTTTTTT. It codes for CASRPHSAGELFF.

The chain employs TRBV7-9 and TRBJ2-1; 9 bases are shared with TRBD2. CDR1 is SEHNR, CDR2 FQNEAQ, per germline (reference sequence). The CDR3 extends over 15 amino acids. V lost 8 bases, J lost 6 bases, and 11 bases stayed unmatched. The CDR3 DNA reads TGTGCCAGCCTTCGTGGTAGCGGGAGCGTCAATGAGCAGTTCTTC. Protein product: CASLRGSGSVNEQFF.

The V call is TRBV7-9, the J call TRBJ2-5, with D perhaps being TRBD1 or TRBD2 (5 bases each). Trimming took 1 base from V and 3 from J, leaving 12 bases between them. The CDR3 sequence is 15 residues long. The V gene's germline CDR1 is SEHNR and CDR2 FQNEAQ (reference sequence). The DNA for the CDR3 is TGTGCCAGCAGCTTAGTGGGGCGGGCAGAAGAGACCCAGTACTTC. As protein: CASSLVGRAEETQYF.

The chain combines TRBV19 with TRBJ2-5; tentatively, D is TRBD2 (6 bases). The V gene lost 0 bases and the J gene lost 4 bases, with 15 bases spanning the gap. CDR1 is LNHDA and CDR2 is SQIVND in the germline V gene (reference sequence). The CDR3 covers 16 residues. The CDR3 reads CASSIDGGRVGETQYF. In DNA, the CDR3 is TGTGCCAGTAGTATAGACGGGGGTCGGGTTGGAGAGACCCAGTACTTC. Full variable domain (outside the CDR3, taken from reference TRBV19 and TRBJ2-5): DGGITQSPKYLFRKEGQNVTLSCEQNLNHDAMYWYRQDPGQGLRLIYYSQIVNDFQKGDIAEGYSVSREKKESFPLTVTSAQKNPTAFYLCASSIDGGRVGETQYFGPGTRLLVL.

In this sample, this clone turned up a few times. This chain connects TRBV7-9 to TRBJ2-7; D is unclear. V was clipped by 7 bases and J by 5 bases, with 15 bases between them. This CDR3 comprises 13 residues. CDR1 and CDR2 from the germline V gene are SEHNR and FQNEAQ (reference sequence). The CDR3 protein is CASTSMGPNEQYF. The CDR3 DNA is TGTGCCAGCACCTCGATGGGCCCTAACGAGCAGTACTTC.

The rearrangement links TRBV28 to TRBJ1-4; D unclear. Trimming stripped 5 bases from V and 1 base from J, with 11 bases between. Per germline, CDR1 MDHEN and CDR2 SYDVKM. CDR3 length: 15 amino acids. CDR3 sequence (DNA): TGTGCCAGCAGTGCCCTAGGAGTAACTAATGAAAAACTGTTTTTT. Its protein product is CASSALGVTNEKLFF.

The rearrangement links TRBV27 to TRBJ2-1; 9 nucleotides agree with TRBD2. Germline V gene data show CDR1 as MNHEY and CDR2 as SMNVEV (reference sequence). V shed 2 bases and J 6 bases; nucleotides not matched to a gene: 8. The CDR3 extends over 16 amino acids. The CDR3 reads CASSLTLAGLGNEQFF. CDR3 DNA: TGTGCCAGCAGTTTAACGCTAGCGGGATTGGGCAATGAGCAGTTCTTC.

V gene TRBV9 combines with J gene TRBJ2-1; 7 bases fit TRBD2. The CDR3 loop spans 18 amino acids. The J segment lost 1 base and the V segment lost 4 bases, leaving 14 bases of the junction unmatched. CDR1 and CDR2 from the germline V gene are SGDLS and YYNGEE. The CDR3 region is CASSSTGGLALSYNEQFF. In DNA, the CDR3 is TGTGCCAGCAGCTCAACGGGGGGTCTAGCGTTATCCTACAATGAGCAGTTCTTC.